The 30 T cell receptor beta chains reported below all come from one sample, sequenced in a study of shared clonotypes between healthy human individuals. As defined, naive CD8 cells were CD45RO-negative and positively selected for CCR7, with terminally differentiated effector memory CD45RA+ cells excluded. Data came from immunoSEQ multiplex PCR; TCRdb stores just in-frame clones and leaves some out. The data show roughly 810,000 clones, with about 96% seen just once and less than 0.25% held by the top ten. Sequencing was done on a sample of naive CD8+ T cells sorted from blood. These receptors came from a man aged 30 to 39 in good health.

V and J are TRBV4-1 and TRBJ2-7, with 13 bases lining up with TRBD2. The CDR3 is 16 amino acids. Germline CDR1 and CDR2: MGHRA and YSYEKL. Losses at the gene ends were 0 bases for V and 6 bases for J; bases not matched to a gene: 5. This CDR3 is CASSQDGGLAGAEQYF. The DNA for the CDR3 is TGCGCCAGCAGCCAAGATGGCGGACTAGCGGGAGCCGAGCAGTACTTC.

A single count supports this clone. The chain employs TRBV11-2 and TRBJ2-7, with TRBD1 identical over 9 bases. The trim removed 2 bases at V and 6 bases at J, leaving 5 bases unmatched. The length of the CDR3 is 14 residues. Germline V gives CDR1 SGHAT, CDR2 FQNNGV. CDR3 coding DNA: TGTGCCAGCAGCTTAAGGGACAGGGCCTCCGAGCAGTACTTC. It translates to CASSLRDRASEQYF.

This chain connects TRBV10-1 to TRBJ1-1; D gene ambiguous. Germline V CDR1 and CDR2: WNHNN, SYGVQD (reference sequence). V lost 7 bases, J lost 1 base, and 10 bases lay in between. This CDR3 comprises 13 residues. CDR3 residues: CASNGEKNTEAFF. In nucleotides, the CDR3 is TGCGCCAGCAACGGCGAGAAGAACACTGAAGCTTTCTTT.

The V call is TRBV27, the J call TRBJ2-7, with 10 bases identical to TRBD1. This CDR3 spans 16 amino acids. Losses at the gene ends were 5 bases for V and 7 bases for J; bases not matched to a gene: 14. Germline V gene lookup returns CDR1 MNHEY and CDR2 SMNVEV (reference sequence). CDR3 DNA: TGTGCCAGCAGTCCCTCCCCGGGACAGGGGAAACGAGAGCAGTACTTC. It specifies CASSPSPGQGKREQYF.

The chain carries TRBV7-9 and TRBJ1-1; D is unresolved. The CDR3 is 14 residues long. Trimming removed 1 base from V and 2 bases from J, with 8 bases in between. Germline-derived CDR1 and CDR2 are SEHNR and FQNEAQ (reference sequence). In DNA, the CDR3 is TGTGCCAGCAGCTTAGGGACTGACAACACTGAAGCTTTCTTT. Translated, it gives CASSLGTDNTEAFF. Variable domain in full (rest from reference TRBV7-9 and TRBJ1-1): DTGVSQNPRHKITKRGQNVTFRCDPISEHNRLYWYRQTLGQGPEFLTYFQNEAQLEKSRLLSDRFSAERPKGSFSTLEIQRTEQGDSAMYLCASSLGTDNTEAFFGQGTRLTVV.

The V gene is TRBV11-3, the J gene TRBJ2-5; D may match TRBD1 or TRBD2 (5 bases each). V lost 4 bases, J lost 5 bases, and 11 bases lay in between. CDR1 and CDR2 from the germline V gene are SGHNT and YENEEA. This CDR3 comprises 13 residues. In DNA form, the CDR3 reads TGTGCCAGCAGCTCCCGGGACGAGGAGACCCAGTACTTC. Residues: CASSSRDEETQYF. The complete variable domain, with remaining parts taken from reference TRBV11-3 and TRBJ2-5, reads EAGVVQSPRYKIIEKKQPVAFWCNPISGHNTLYWYLQNLGQGPELLIRYENEEAVDDSQLPKDRFSAERLKGVDSTLKIQPAELGDSAVYLCASSSRDEETQYFGPGTRLLVL.

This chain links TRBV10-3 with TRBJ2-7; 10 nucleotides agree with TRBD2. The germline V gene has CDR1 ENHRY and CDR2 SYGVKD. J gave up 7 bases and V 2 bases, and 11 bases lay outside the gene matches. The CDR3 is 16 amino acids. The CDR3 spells CAISEPAASGSGEQYF. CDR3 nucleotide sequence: TGTGCCATCAGTGAGCCCGCGGCTAGCGGGAGTGGTGAGCAGTACTTC.

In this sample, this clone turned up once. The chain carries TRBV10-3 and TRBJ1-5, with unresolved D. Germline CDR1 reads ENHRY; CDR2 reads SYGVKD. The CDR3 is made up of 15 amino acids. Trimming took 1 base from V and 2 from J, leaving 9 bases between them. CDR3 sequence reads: CAISEFPTGNQPQHF. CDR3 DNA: TGTGCCATCAGTGAGTTTCCAACGGGCAATCAGCCCCAGCATTTT.

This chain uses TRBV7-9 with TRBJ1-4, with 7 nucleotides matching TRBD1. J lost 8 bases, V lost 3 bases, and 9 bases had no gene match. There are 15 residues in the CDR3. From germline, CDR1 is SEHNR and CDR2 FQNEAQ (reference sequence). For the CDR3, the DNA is TGTGCCAGCAGCTTCGGCCCGGTACAGGGGGAAAAACTGTTTTTT. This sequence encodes CASSFGPVQGEKLFF.

CDR3 protein: CASGFSGAEAFF. CDR3 coding DNA: TGTGCTAGTGGTTTTTCAGGAGCTGAAGCTTTCTTT. This chain connects TRBV12-5 to TRBJ1-1; unclear D gene. V lost 3 bases and J lost 6, with 8 bases in between. The CDR3 covers 12 residues. Germline values: CDR1 LGHNT, CDR2 FRNRAP. The variable domain in full, with the rest retrieved from reference TRBV12-5 and TRBJ1-1, is DARVTQTPRHKVTEMGQEVTMRCQPILGHNTVFWYRQTMMQGLELLAYFRNRAPLDDSGMPKDRFSAEMPDATLATLKIQPSEPRDSAVYFCASGFSGAEAFFGQGTRLTVV.

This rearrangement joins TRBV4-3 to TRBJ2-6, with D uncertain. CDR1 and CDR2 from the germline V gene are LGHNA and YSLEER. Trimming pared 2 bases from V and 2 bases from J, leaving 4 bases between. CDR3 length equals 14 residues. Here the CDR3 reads CASSQIAGANVLTF. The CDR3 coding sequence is TGCGCCAGCAGCCAAATAGCTGGGGCCAACGTCCTGACTTTC.

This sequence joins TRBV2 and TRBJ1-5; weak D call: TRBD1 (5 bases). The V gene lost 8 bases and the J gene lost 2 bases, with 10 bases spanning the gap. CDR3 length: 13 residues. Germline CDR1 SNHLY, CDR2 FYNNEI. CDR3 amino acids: CASAGGGNQPQHF. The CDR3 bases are TGTGCCAGCGCCGGGGGGGGCAATCAGCCCCAGCATTTT.

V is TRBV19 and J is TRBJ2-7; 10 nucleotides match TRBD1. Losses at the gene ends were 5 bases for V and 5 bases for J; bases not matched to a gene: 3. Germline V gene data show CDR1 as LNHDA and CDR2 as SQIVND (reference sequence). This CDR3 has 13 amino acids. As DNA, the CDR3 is TGTGCCAGTAGTCAGACAGGGGGCGACGAGCAGTACTTC. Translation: CASSQTGGDEQYF.

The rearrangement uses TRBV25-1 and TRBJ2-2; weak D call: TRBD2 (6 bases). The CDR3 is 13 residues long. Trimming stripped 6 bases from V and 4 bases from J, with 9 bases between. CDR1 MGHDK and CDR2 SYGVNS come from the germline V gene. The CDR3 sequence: CASSLGGTGELFF. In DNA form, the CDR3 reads TGTGCCAGCAGCCTGGGAGGCACCGGGGAGCTGTTTTTT.

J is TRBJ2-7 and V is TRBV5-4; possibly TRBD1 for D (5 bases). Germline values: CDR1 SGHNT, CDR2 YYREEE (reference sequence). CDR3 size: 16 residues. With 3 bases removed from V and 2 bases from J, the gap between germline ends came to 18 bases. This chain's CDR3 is CASSSRTGAFTYEQYF. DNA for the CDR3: TGTGCCAGCAGCTCTCGTACAGGCGCCTTTACCTACGAGCAGTACTTC.

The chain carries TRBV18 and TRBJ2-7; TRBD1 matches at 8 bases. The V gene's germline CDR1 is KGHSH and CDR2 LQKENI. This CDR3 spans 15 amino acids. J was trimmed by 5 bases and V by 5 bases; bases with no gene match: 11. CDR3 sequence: CASSEAWTGTDEQYF. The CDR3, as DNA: TGTGCCAGCTCAGAAGCATGGACAGGGACGGACGAGCAGTACTTC. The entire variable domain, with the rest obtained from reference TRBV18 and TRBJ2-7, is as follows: NAGVMQNPRHLVRRRGQEARLRCSPMKGHSHVYWYRQLPEEGLKFMVYLQKENIIDESGMPKERFSAEFPKEGPSILRIQQVVRGDSAAYFCASSEAWTGTDEQYFGPGTRLTVT.

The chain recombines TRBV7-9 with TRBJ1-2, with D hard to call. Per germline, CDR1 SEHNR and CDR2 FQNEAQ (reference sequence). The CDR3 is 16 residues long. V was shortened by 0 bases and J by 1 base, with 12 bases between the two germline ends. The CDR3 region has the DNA TGTGCCAGCAGCTTAGCGGCCGGACGGATTAACTATGGCTACACCTTC. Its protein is CASSLAAGRINYGYTF.

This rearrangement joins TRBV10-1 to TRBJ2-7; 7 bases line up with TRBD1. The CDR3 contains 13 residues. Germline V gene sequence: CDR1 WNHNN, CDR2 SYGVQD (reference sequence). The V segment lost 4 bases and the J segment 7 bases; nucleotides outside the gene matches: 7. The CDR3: CASSADGRGEQYF. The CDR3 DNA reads TGCGCCAGCAGTGCGGACGGCAGGGGGGAGCAGTACTTC.

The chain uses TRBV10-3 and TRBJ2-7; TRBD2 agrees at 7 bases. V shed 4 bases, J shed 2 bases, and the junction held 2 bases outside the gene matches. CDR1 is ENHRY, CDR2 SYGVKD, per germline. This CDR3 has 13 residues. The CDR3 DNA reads TGTGCCATCAGTGCTGGGGGGGCCTACGAGCAGTACTTC. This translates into CAISAGGAYEQYF.

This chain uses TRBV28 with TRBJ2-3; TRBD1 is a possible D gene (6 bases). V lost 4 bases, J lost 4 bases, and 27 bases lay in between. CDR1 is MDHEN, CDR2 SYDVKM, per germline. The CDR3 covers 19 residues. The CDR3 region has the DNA TGTGCCAGCAGTTCCACAAACGACGGGCGACAATGGGGGCCAGATACGCAGTATTTT. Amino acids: CASSSTNDGRQWGPDTQYF. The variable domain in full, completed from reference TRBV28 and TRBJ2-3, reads DVKVTQSSRYLVKRTGEKVFLECVQDMDHENMFWYRQDPGLGLRLIYFSYDVKMKEKGDIPEGYSVSREKKERFSLILESASTNQTSMYLCASSSTNDGRQWGPDTQYFGPGTRLTVL.

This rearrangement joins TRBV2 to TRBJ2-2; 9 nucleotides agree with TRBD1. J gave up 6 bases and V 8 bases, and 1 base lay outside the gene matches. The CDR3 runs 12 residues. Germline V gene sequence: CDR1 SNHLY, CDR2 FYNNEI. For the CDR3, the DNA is TGTGCCAGCCGACAGGGGGCCGGGGAGCTGTTTTTT. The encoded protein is CASRQGAGELFF.

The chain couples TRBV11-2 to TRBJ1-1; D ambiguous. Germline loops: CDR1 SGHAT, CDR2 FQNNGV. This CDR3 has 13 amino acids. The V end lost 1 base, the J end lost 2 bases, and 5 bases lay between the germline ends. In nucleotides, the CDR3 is TGTGCCAGCAGCTTAGGAACCAACACTGAAGCTTTCTTT. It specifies CASSLGTNTEAFF.

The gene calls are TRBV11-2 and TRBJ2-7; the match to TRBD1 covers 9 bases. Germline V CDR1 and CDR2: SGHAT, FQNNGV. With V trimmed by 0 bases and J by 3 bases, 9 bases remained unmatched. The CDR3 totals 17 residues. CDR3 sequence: CASSLDPGTGFFYEQYF. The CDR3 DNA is TGTGCCAGCAGCTTAGATCCCGGGACAGGGTTTTTCTACGAGCAGTACTTC. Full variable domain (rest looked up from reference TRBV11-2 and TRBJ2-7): EAGVAQSPRYKIIEKRQSVAFWCNPISGHATLYWYQQILGQGPKLLIQFQNNGVVDDSQLPKDRFSAERLKGVDSTLKIQPAKLEDSAVYLCASSLDPGTGFFYEQYFGPGTRLTVT.

Written as DNA, the CDR3 is TGCGCCAGCGGAGTTCCAGGTAGCACAGATACGCAGTATTTT. This gives the protein CASGVPGSTDTQYF. This sequence joins TRBV10-2 and TRBJ2-3; unclear D gene. The V and J ends lost 8 bases and 0 bases respectively, with 12 bases between them. Looked up from germline, CDR1 is WSHSY and CDR2 is SAAADI. This CDR3 region has 14 residues.

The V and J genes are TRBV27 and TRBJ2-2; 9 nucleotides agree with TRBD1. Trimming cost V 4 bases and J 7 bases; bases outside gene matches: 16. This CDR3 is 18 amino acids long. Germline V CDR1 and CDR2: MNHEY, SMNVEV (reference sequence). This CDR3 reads CASSSRYALQGAGGELFF. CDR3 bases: TGTGCCAGCAGTTCCCGATATGCTCTACAGGGGGCTGGCGGGGAGCTGTTTTTT.

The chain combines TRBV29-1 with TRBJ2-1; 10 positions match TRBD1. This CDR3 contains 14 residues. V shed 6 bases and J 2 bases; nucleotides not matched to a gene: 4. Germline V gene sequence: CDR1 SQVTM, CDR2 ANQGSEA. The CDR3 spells CSVSGQGAYNEQFF. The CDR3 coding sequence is TGCAGCGTATCCGGACAGGGGGCCTACAATGAGCAGTTCTTC.

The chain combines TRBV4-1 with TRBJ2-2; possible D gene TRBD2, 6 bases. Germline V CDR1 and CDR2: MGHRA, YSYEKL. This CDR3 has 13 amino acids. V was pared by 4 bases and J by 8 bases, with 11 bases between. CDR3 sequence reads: CASSPTSAGELFF. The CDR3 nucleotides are TGCGCCAGCAGCCCGACTAGTGCGGGGGAGCTGTTTTTT.

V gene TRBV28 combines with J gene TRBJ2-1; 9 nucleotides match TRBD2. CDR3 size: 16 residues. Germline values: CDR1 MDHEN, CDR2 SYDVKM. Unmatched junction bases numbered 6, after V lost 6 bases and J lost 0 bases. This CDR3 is CASSYSGSSSYNEQFF. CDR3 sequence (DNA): TGTGCCAGCAGCTATAGCGGGAGTTCCTCCTACAATGAGCAGTTCTTC.

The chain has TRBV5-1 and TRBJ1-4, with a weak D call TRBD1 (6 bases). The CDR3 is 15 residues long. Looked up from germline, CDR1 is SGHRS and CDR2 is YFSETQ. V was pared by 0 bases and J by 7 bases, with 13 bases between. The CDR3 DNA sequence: TGCGCCAGCAGCTTGGCCCTTAGGGGGGGTGAAAAACTGTTTTTT. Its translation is CASSLALRGGEKLFF.

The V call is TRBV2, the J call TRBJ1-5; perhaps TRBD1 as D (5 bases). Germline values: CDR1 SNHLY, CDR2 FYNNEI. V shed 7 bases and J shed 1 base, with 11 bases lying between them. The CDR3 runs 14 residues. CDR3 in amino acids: CASKEWGSNQPQHF. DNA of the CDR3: TGTGCCAGCAAGGAGTGGGGGAGCAATCAGCCCCAGCATTTT.